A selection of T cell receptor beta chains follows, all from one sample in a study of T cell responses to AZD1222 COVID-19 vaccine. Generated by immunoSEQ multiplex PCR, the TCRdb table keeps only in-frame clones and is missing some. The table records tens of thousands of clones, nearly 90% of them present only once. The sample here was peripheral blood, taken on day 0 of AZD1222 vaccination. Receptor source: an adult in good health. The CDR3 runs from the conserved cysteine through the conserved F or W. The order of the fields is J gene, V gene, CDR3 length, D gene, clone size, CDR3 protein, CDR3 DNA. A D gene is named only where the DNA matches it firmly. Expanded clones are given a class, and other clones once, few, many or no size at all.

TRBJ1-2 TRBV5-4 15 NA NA CASSSSLAAGYGYTF TGTGCCAGCAGCTCCTCACTCGCGGCAGGCTATGGCTACACCTTC
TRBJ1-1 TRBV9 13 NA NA CASTRGVSTEAFF TGTGCCAGCACCCGGGGCGTTTCCACTGAAGCTTTCTTT
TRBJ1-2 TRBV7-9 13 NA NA CASDAGLNYGYTF TGTGCCAGTGATGCGGGCCTGAACTATGGCTACACCTTC
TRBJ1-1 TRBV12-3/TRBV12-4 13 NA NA CASSLVGDAEAFF TGTGCCAGCAGTTTAGTGGGTGACGCTGAAGCTTTCTTT
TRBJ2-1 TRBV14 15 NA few CASSLSLSSYNEQFF TGTGCCAGCAGCCTTAGCCTTAGCTCCTACAATGAGCAGTTCTTC
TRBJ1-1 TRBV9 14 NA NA CASSPANSNTEAFF TGTGCCAGCAGCCCAGCCAACTCGAACACTGAAGCTTTCTTT
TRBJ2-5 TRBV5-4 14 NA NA CASSLVISQETQYF TGTGCCAGCAGCTTGGTGATATCACAAGAGACCCAGTACTTC
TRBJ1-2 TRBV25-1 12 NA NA CASSGTNYGYTF TGTGCCAGCAGCGGGACCAACTATGGCTACACCTTC
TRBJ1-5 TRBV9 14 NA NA CASSVAGGNQPQHF TGTGCCAGCAGCGTAGCAGGGGGCAATCAGCCCCAGCATTTT
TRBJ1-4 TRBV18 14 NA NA CASSPTGQNEKLFF TGTGCCAGCTCACCAACAGGGCAGAATGAAAAACTGTTTTTT
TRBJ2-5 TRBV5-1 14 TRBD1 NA CASSQGTGLETQYF TGCGCCAGCAGCCAAGGGACAGGGCTGGAGACCCAGTACTTC
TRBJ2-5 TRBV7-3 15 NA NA CASSLTYNRQETQYF TGTGCCAGCAGCTTAACGTATAACCGCCAAGAGACCCAGTACTTC
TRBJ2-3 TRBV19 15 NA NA CASRVFPGTTDTQYF TGTGCCAGTAGGGTCTTTCCGGGGACCACAGATACGCAGTATTTT
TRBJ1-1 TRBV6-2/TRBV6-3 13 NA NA CASSYVRGTEAFF TGTGCCAGCAGTTACGTCCGTGGAACTGAAGCTTTCTTT
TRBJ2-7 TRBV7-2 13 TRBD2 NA CASSSGTRGEQYF TGTGCCAGCAGCAGCGGGACTCGAGGGGAGCAGTACTTC
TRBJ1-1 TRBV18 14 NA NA CASSPPGIPVEAFF TGTGCCAGCTCACCACCAGGGATTCCTGTTGAAGCTTTCTTT
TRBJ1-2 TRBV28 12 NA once CASRPSNYGYTF TGTGCCAGCAGGCCCTCTAACTATGGCTACACCTTC
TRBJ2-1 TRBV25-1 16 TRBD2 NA CASSEYLAGTPNEQFF TGTGCCAGCAGTGAATACCTAGCGGGCACCCCCAATGAGCAGTTCTTC
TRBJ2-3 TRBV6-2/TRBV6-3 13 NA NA CASSYMDTDTQYF TGTGCCAGCAGTTACATGGACACAGATACGCAGTATTTT
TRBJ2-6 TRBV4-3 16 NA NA CASSQDQDFGANVLTF TGCGCCAGCAGCCAAGATCAGGACTTTGGGGCCAACGTCCTGACTTTC
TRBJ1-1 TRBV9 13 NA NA CASSVWENTEAFF TGTGCCAGCAGCGTGTGGGAGAACACTGAAGCTTTCTTT
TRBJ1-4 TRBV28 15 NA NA CASSLDQGFREKLFF TGTGCCAGCAGTTTAGACCAGGGATTTCGGGAAAAACTGTTTTTT
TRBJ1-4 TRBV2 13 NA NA CASMRGMGEKLFF TGTGCAAGCATGAGGGGAATGGGTGAAAAACTGTTTTTT
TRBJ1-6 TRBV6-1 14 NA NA CASSEFGAPRPLHF TGTGCCAGCAGTGAATTTGGCGCCCCCCGTCCCCTCCACTTT
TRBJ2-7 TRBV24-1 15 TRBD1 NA CATSDPDRGTYEQYF TGTGCCACCAGTGACCCTGACAGGGGGACCTACGAGCAGTACTTC
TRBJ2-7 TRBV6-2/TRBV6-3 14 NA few CASSRVWGIGEQYF TGTGCCAGCAGTCGGGTCTGGGGGATAGGCGAGCAGTACTTC
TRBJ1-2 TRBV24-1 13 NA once CATSGHQSAGYTF TGTGCCACCAGTGGTCACCAATCGGCCGGCTACACCTTC
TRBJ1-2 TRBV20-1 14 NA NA CSASETPRGYGYTF TGCAGTGCTAGTGAGACACCCCGGGGCTATGGCTACACCTTC
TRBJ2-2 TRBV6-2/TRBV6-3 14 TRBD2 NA CASSRLAITGELFF TGTGCCAGCAGCCGACTAGCAATCACCGGGGAGCTGTTTTTT
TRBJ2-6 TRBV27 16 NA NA CASSSVSISGANVLTF TGTGCCAGCAGTTCAGTGTCGATCTCTGGGGCCAACGTCCTGACTTTC
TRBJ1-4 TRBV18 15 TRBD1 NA CASSPGTGEGEKLFF TGTGCCAGCTCACCAGGGACAGGGGAAGGTGAAAAACTGTTTTTT
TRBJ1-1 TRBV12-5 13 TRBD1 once CASGIQGRTEAFF TGTGCTAGTGGGATACAGGGGAGAACTGAAGCTTTCTTT
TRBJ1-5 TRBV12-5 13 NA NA CASGLFGGQPQHF TGTGCTAGTGGTTTATTTGGGGGACAGCCCCAGCATTTT
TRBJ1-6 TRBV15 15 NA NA CATSRDGNNNSPLHF TGTGCCACCAGCAGAGATGGGAACAATAATTCACCCCTCCACTTT